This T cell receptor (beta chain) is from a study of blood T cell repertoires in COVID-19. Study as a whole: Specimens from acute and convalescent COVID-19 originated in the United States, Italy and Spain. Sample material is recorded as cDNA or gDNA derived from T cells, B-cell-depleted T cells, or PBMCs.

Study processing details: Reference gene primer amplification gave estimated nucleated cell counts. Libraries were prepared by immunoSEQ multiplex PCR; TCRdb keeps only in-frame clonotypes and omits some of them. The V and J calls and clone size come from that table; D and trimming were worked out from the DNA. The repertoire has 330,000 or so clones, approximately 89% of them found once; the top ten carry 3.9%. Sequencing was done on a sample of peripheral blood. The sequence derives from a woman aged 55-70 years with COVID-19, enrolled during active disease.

The CDR3 spells CSAARDTRETYEQYF. The CDR3 bases are TGCAGCGCCGCCCGGGATACCCGGGAGACCTACGAGCAGTACTTC. The chain uses TRBV29-1 and TRBJ2-7, with D possibly matching TRBD2 (6 bases). The CDR3 sequence is 15 residues long. Germline V gives CDR1 SQVTM, CDR2 ANQGSEA. V shed 7 bases and J shed 2 bases, with 21 bases lying between them.